This TCR beta chain was sequenced for a study of CD8 T cells in ankylosing spondylitis. Study-wide findings and caveats: Disease-linked clones reportedly concentrated significantly in matched ankylosing spondylitis synovial fluid. Peripheral blood samples showed relatively rare disease-linked clones, and these clones were CD8+. Earlier studies detected some motif variants in reactive arthritis synovial fluid and blood.

This clonotype has only a few counts. Its antigen is undetermined. This CDR3 is 13 amino acids long. CDR1 GTSNPN and CDR2 SVGIG come from the germline V gene (reference sequence). V lost 3 bases to trimming and J lost 5 bases; unmatched junction nucleotides: 5. Molecular-barcoded quantitative 5'-RACE produced these TCR beta libraries. Each CDR3 protein gets one entry after TCRdb re-called the 5' RACE reads with MiXCR. The table has roughly 160,000 distinct CDR3 sequences, around a tenth seen once. The genes are TRBV30 and TRBJ2-5; 8 bases map to TRBD1. Sequences were obtained from blood, either unsorted or a sorted T cell fraction (not recorded which). This clonotype originated in a female donor with ankylosing spondylitis or in good health (not recorded which). For the CDR3, the DNA is TGTGCCTGGAGGGGGCAGGGGGCGGAGACCCAGTACTTC. This codes for CAWRGQGAETQYF.